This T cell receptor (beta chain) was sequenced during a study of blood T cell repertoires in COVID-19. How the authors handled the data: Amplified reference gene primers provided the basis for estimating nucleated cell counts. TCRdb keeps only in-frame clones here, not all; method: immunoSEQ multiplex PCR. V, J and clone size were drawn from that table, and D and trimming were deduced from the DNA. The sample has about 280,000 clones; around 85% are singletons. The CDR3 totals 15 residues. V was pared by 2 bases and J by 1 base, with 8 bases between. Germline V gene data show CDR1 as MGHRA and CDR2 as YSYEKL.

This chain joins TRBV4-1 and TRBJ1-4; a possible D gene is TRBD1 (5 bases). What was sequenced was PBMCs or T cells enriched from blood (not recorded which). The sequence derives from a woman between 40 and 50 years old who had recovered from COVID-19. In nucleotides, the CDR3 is TGCGCCAGCAGCCAAATTGACAGAACTAATGAAAAACTGTTTTTT. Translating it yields CASSQIDRTNEKLFF.